A single sample gave rise to the 21 T cell receptor beta chains below, sequenced in a study of regulatory and conventional T cells in RAG deficiency. Method: immunoSEQ multiplex PCR; TCRdb's copy keeps in-frame clones and lacks some. The sample has 34,000 or so clones; around nine tenths are singletons. These data also formed part of another study, on regulatory T cells. In that study: The PCR used 52 TRBV and 13 TRBJ primers.

The material sequenced was CD8+ T cells sorted from blood. All receptors come from a human donor in good health.

The gene calls are TRBV9 and TRBJ1-3; 7 bases align to TRBD1. The germline CDR1 and CDR2 sequences are SGDLS and YYNGEE. The V gene end was trimmed by 0 bases and the J gene end by 2 bases; junction bases not matched to a gene: 2. The CDR3 consists of 15 residues. Here the CDR3 DNA reads TGTGCCAGCAGCGTAGCAGGGGGTGCTGGAAACACCATATATTTT. Translation: CASSVAGGAGNTIYF.

This rearrangement joins TRBV6-5 to TRBJ1-6; D is unclear. The CDR3 totals 14 residues. The V gene lost 2 bases and the J gene lost 7 bases, with 9 bases spanning the gap. Germline V gene data show CDR1 as MNHEY and CDR2 as SVGAGI. CDR3 nucleotide sequence: TGTGCCAGCAGTTACATAGCAGAAAATTCACCCCTCCACTTT. Residues: CASSYIAENSPLHF.

The rearrangement links TRBV4-2 to TRBJ2-1, with D possibly being TRBD2 (5 bases). CDR3 length equals 15 residues. Germline loops: CDR1 LGHNA, CDR2 YNFKEQ. V was shortened by 4 bases and J by 11 bases, with 21 bases between the two germline ends. CDR3 bases: TGTGCCAGCAGCCCTAGCACTTTGTCTCAGGTAAAGCAGTTCTTC. This translates into CASSPSTLSQVKQFF.

V is TRBV10-3 and J is TRBJ2-7; D gene unclear. The CDR3 is 13 amino acids. Trimming took off 4 bases at V and 0 bases at J, with 7 bases between the two ends. CDR1 ENHRY and CDR2 SYGVKD come from the germline V gene. The CDR3, as DNA: TGTGCCATCAGTGGGGGTTTCTCCTACGAGCAGTACTTC. As protein: CAISGGFSYEQYF.

This clone was detected a few times. The J gene is TRBJ1-5, the V gene TRBV19; D not certain. This CDR3 has 13 amino acids. Germline V gene lookup returns CDR1 LNHDA and CDR2 SQIVND (reference sequence). Deletions cut 0 bases from V and 5 bases from J, with 5 bases between. CDR3 region: CASSIEKYQPQHF. The DNA of the CDR3 is TGTGCCAGTAGTATAGAAAAGTATCAGCCCCAGCATTTT. The whole variable domain, filled in from reference TRBV19 and TRBJ1-5, reads DGGITQSPKYLFRKEGQNVTLSCEQNLNHDAMYWYRQDPGQGLRLIYYSQIVNDFQKGDIAEGYSVSREKKESFPLTVTSAQKNPTAFYLCASSIEKYQPQHFGDGTRLSIL.

The chain couples TRBV30 to TRBJ1-6; 9 bases match TRBD1. The V segment lost 3 bases and the J segment 8 bases; nucleotides outside the gene matches: 2. The germline CDR1 and CDR2 sequences are GTSNPN and SVGIG (reference sequence). This CDR3 is built from 13 residues. CDR3 sequence (DNA): TGTGCCTGGAGGGGGGACAGGGATTCACCCCTCCACTTT. This gives the protein CAWRGDRDSPLHF.

V usage is TRBV2 and J usage is TRBJ2-7; TRBD1 or TRBD2 may be the D gene (6 bases each). In germline, CDR1 is SNHLY, CDR2 FYNNEI. With 8 bases removed from V and 10 bases from J, the gap between germline ends came to 21 bases. The CDR3 spans 13 residues. CDR3 coding DNA: TGTGCCAGCGAGAAGCAGGCAGGGGACTTCCAGTACTTC. Translated: CASEKQAGDFQYF. The variable domain in full, with the rest retrieved from reference TRBV2 and TRBJ2-7, is EPEVTQTPSHQVTQMGQEVILRCVPISNHLYFYWYRQILGQKVEFLVSFYNNEISEKSEIFDDQFSVERPDGSNFTLKIRSTKLEDSAMYFCASEKQAGDFQYFGPGTRLTVT.

The gene calls are TRBV6-5 and TRBJ1-5; D ambiguous. CDR3 size: 15 residues. V dropped 6 bases and J dropped 1 base, with 13 bases sitting between them. Germline CDR1 and CDR2: MNHEY and SVGAGI. Written as DNA, the CDR3 is TGTGCCAGCAGCCCGACCGAAGGGAGCAATCAGCCCCAGCATTTT. It codes for CASSPTEGSNQPQHF.

This CDR3 is CASSGGQGAADTQYF. The CDR3 DNA reads TGTGCCAGCAGCGGGGGACAGGGGGCTGCAGATACGCAGTATTTT. The chain recombines TRBV5-8 with TRBJ2-3; 12 bases match TRBD1. CDR3 length: 15 residues. CDR1 and CDR2 from the germline V gene are SGHTS and YDEGEE. J gave up 4 bases and V 4 bases, and 4 bases lay outside the gene matches.

The V gene is TRBV4-2, the J gene TRBJ2-7; D unclear. V lost 2 bases, J lost 0 bases, and 8 bases lay in between. In germline, CDR1 is LGHNA, CDR2 YNFKEQ. The CDR3 consists of 14 residues. CDR3 protein: CASSQLSSSYEQYF. For the CDR3, the DNA is TGTGCCAGCAGCCAATTATCGAGCTCCTACGAGCAGTACTTC.

This chain joins TRBV7-9 and TRBJ1-2, with D maybe TRBD1 (5 bases). From germline, CDR1 is SEHNR and CDR2 FQNEAQ (reference sequence). The CDR3 is made up of 15 amino acids. Between the trimmed V and J ends, which lost 4 bases and 8 bases, there was a span of 20 bases. The CDR3 coding sequence is TGTGCCAGCAGCTCCCCAAAGACAGCCCACCGCGGCTACACCTTC. This codes for CASSSPKTAHRGYTF.

The V and J genes are TRBV28 and TRBJ2-5, with D hard to call. This CDR3 is 14 amino acids long. Trimming took 7 bases from V and 4 from J, leaving 16 bases between them. CDR1 is MDHEN, CDR2 SYDVKM, per germline. The CDR3 sequence is CASTEYYPSETQYF. In nucleotides, the CDR3 is TGTGCCAGCACCGAGTACTATCCCTCAGAGACCCAGTACTTC.

As for this clone: At one end the junction does not follow the germline gene, possibly because of a read error. The chain uses TRBV2 and TRBJ2-7; D perhaps matches TRBD1 (5 bases). The germline V gene encodes CDR1 SNHLY and CDR2 FYNNEI. The CDR3 has 15 amino acids. CDR3 in amino acids: CAGSETGHLSYEQYF. The CDR3 DNA sequence: TGTGCCGGCAGTGAAACAGGACACCTCTCCTACGAGCAGTACTTC.

The chain couples TRBV30 to TRBJ2-1; TRBD2 is a possible D gene (6 bases). V was shortened by 3 bases and J by 4 bases, with 10 bases between the two germline ends. CDR1 GTSNPN and CDR2 SVGIG come from the germline V gene (reference sequence). The CDR3 extends over 13 amino acids. The CDR3 DNA is TGTGCCTGGAGACTAGCTGATTACAATGAGCAGTTCTTC. Protein: CAWRLADYNEQFF.

In nucleotides, the CDR3 is TGTGCCAGTAGTATCAAGGTTGGCTACAGCTCCTACGAGCAGTACTTC. It codes for CASSIKVGYSSYEQYF. The chain links TRBV19 to TRBJ2-7; no firm D call. Germline V gene lookup returns CDR1 LNHDA and CDR2 SQIVND (reference sequence). The ends were cut back, 3 bases at V and 0 bases at J, with 15 bases in the middle. This CDR3 region has 16 residues. The variable domain in full, with the rest retrieved from reference TRBV19 and TRBJ2-7, is DGGITQSPKYLFRKEGQNVTLSCEQNLNHDAMYWYRQDPGQGLRLIYYSQIVNDFQKGDIAEGYSVSREKKESFPLTVTSAQKNPTAFYLCASSIKVGYSSYEQYFGPGTRLTVT.

The rearrangement links TRBV29-1 to TRBJ2-1; 7 nucleotides line up with TRBD2. Unmatched junction bases numbered 3, after V lost 4 bases and J lost 9 bases. CDR1 is SQVTM and CDR2 is ANQGSEA in the germline V gene. The CDR3 contains 11 residues. The CDR3 region is CSVGGGGEQFF. As DNA, the CDR3 is TGCAGCGTTGGTGGGGGGGGTGAGCAGTTCTTC.

The chain has TRBV28 and TRBJ1-2; 9 nucleotides line up with TRBD1. The V and J ends lost 4 bases and 5 bases, in that order; junction bases with no gene match: 11. CDR3 length: 16 amino acids. Per germline, CDR1 MDHEN and CDR2 SYDVKM. CDR3 residues: CASSSPRWDREYGYTF. The CDR3 nucleotides read TGTGCCAGCAGTTCCCCCCGATGGGACAGGGAATATGGCTACACCTTC.

The chain joins TRBV29-1 to TRBJ2-7; 7 bases match TRBD1. J lost 3 bases, V lost 7 bases, and 9 bases had no gene match. Per germline, CDR1 SQVTM and CDR2 ANQGSEA. This CDR3 is 13 amino acids long. CDR3: CSALSGGNYEQYF. CDR3 DNA sequence: TGCAGCGCCCTTTCAGGGGGTAACTACGAGCAGTACTTC.

This sequence joins TRBV10-1 and TRBJ2-7; no clear D gene. The germline V gene has CDR1 WNHNN and CDR2 SYGVQD (reference sequence). The CDR3 runs 13 residues. Trimming removed 0 bases from V and 6 bases from J, with 9 bases in between. CDR3 in DNA: TGCGCCAGCAGTGAGTCCCCCAGACGCGAGCAGTACTTC. Translating gives CASSESPRREQYF.

This chain joins TRBV7-6 and TRBJ1-1, with TRBD1 as a possible D gene (6 bases). CDR3 length equals 14 residues. Germline loops: CDR1 SGHVS, CDR2 FNYEAQ. The V and J ends lost 6 bases and 2 bases respectively, with 13 bases between them. This CDR3 is CASSYREGNTEAFF. CDR3 DNA sequence: TGTGCCAGCAGTTACAGGGAAGGAAACACTGAAGCTTTCTTT.

The chain links TRBV7-2 to TRBJ1-5; 8 bases agree with TRBD1. V gave up 1 base and J gave up 4 bases; unmatched junction bases: 12. The CDR3 runs 18 residues. CDR1 and CDR2 (germline): SGHTA, FQGNSA. CDR3 DNA sequence: TGTGCCAGCAGCTTAGGTTCCGCAGGGGGCAGTTGGAATCAGCCCCAGCATTTT. This encodes CASSLGSAGGSWNQPQHF.